This is a list of T cell receptor beta chains from one sample in a study of shared clonotypes between healthy human individuals. Libraries were prepared by immunoSEQ multiplex PCR; TCRdb keeps only in-frame clonotypes and omits some of them. Of more than 1,200,000 clones in the sample, about 98.5% are singletons; the top ten hold approximately 0.4%. Sequenced: naive CD4+ T cells sorted from blood. The receptors were gathered from a man aged 30 to 45 in good health. The CDR3 runs from the conserved cysteine through the conserved F or W. The D gene is left open where the match is weak.

>.|TRBV10-3|TRBJ2-2
CAISDGSPSPRSNTGELFF
TGTGCCATCAGTGACGGGAGTCCAAGTCCCCGGTCGAACACCGGGGAGCTGTTTTTT
>.|TRBV18|TRBJ2-1
CASSPLGPSADGEQFF
TGTGCCAGCTCACCACTTGGCCCAAGCGCGGATGGTGAGCAGTTCTTC
>.|TRBV6-6|TRBJ1-2
CASSYDYGYTF
TGTGCCAGCAGTTACGACTATGGCTACACCTTC
>TRBD2|TRBV10-1|TRBJ2-1
CASSASGLAGGPNEQFF
TGCGCCAGCAGTGCCTCTGGACTAGCGGGAGGTCCCAATGAGCAGTTCTTC
>.|TRBV19|TRBJ2-7
CASSLFGEQYF
TGTGCCAGTAGTCTATTTGGCGAGCAGTACTTC
>.|TRBV18|TRBJ2-5
CASSPLPQETQYF
TGTGCCAGCTCACCACTGCCCCAAGAGACCCAGTACTTC
>TRBD1|TRBV2|TRBJ2-6
CASSLQGANSGANVLTF
TGTGCCAGCAGCCTACAGGGGGCCAACTCTGGGGCCAACGTCCTGACTTTC
>.|TRBV6-1|TRBJ2-3
CASSERGTGDTQYF
TGTGCCAGCAGTGAACGTGGCACCGGAGATACGCAGTATTTT
>.|TRBV9|TRBJ2-7
CASSPRTASYEQYF
TGTGCCAGCAGCCCCCGGACAGCCTCCTACGAGCAGTACTTC
>.|TRBV29-1|TRBJ2-7
CSVVRGYEQYF
TGCAGCGTTGTCCGGGGGTACGAGCAGTACTTC
>.|TRBV18|TRBJ1-5
CASSPRAGYQPQHF
TGTGCCAGCTCACCAAGGGCAGGGTATCAGCCCCAGCATTTT
>.|TRBV11-2|TRBJ2-1
CASSLDPRTANNEQFF
TGTGCCAGCAGCTTAGATCCAAGGACTGCCAACAATGAGCAGTTCTTC
>.|TRBV14|TRBJ2-1
CASSQDTYYNEQFF
TGTGCCAGCAGCCAAGACACTTACTACAATGAGCAGTTCTTC
>TRBD2|TRBV11-1|TRBJ2-1
CASSFSGSIKGNEQFF
TGTGCCAGCAGCTTCAGCGGGAGTATTAAGGGCAATGAGCAGTTCTTC
>TRBD1|TRBV28|TRBJ1-4
CASNEGGQGAGKLFF
TGTGCCAGCAACGAAGGGGGACAGGGGGCGGGAAAACTGTTTTTT
>TRBD1|TRBV27|TRBJ2-6
CASSLAGTGASSGANVLTF
TGTGCCAGCAGTTTAGCTGGGACAGGGGCTTCCTCTGGGGCCAACGTCCTGACTTTC
>.|TRBV7-9|TRBJ2-3
CASSSPEALGIAQYF
TGTGCCAGCAGCTCACCGGAGGCCCTCGGGATAGCGCAGTATTTT
>TRBD2|TRBV7-2|TRBJ2-3
CASSSPGRGTLDTQYF
TGTGCCAGCAGCTCCCCCGGGAGGGGGACTCTTGATACGCAGTATTTT
>TRBD1|TRBV5-1|TRBJ2-1
CASSLAGQGNEQFF
TGCGCCAGCAGCTTGGCGGGACAGGGTAATGAGCAGTTCTTC
>.|TRBV6-6|TRBJ2-7
CASSYQISIGAEQYF
TGTGCCAGCAGTTACCAAATAAGTATAGGTGCCGAGCAGTACTTC
>.|TRBV7-6|TRBJ1-1
CASSLDVNTEAFF
TGTGCCAGCAGCTTAGACGTGAACACTGAAGCTTTCTTT
>.|TRBV18|TRBJ1-3
CASSPGLSGNTIYF
TGTGCCAGCTCACCGGGACTCTCTGGAAACACCATATATTTT
>TRBD1|TRBV5-6|TRBJ1-5
CASSLRGTGHSNQPQHF
TGTGCCAGCAGCTTGAGGGGGACAGGCCATAGCAATCAGCCCCAGCATTTT
>.|TRBV18|TRBJ2-6
CASSPLLTGPSGANVLTF
TGTGCCAGCTCACCACTGCTTACAGGCCCCTCTGGGGCCAACGTCCTGACTTTC
>TRBD1|TRBV2|TRBJ1-2
CALGQGAGYRGYTF
TGTGCCTTGGGACAGGGCGCCGGGTATAGAGGCTACACCTTC